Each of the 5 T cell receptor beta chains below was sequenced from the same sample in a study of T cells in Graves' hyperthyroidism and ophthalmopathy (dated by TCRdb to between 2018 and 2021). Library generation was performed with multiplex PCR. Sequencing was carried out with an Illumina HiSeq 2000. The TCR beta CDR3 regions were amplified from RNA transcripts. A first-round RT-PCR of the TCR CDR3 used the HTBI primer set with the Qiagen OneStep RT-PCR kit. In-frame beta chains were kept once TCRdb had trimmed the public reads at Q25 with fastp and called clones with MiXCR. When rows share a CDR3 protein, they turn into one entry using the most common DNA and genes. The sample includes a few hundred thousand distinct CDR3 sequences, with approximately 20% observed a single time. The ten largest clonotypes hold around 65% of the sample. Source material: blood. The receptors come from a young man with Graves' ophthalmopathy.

The CDR3: CASSFSGRMNEQFF. The CDR3 DNA reads as TGTGCCAGCAGTTTTAGCGGGAGGATGAATGAGCAGTTCTTC. The genes are TRBV28 and TRBJ2-1; 10 bases fit TRBD2. This CDR3 is 14 amino acids long. Germline values: CDR1 MDHEN, CDR2 SYDVKM. V trimming: 3 bases; J trimming: 7 bases; junction bases outside the gene matches: 3.

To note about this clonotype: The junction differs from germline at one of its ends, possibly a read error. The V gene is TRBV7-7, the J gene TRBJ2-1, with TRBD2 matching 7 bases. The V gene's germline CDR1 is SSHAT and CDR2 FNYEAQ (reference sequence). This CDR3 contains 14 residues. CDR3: CASSPQRGWDEQFF. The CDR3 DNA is TGTGCTAGCAGCCCCCAGCGGGGTTGGGATGAGCAGTTCTTC. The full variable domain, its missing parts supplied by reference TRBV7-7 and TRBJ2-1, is GAGVSQSPRYKVTKRGQDVTLRCDPISSHATLYWYQQALGQGPEFLTYFNYEAQPDKSGLPSDRFSAERPEGSISTLTIQRTEQRDSAMYRCASSPQRGWDEQFFGPGTRLTVL.

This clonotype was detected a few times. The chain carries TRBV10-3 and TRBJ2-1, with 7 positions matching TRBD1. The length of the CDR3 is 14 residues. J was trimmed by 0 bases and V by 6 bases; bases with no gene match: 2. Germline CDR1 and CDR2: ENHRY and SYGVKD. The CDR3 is CAIRTGSSYNEQFF. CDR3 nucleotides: TGTGCCATCAGGACAGGGAGCTCCTACAATGAGCAGTTCTTC.

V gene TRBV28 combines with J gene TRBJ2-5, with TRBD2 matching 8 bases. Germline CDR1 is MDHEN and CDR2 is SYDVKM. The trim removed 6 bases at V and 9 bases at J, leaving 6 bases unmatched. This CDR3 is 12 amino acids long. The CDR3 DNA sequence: TGTGCCAGCAGCGGGGGGGGAGTGGCCCAGTACTTC. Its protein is CASSGGGVAQYF.

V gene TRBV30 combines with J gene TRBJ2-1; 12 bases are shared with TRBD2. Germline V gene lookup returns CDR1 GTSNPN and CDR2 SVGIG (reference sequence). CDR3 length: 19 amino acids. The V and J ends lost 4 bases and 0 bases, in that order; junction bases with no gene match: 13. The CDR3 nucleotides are TGTGCCTGGATATCGGGAAGGACTAGCGGGACGAGCTCCTACAATGAGCAGTTCTTC. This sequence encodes CAWISGRTSGTSSYNEQFF. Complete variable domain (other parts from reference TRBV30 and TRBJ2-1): SQTIHQWPATLVQPVGSPLSLECTVEGTSNPNLYWYRQAAGRGLQLLFYSVGIGQISSEVPQNLSASRPQDRQFILSSKKLLLSDSGFYLCAWISGRTSGTSSYNEQFFGPGTRLTVL.